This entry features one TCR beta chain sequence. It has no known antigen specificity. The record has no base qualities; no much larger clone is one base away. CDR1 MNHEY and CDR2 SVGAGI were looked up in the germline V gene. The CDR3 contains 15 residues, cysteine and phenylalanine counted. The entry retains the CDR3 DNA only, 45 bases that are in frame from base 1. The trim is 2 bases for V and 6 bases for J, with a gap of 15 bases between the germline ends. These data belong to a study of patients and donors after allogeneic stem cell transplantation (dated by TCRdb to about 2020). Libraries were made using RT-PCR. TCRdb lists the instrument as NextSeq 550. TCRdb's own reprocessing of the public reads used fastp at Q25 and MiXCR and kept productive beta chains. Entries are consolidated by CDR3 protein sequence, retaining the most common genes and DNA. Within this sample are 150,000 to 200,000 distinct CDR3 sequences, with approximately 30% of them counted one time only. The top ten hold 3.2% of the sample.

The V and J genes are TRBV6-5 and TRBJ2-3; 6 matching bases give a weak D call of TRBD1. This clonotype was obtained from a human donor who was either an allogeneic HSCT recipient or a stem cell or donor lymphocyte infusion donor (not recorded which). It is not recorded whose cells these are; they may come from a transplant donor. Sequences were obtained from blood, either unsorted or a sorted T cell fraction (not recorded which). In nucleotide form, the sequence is TGTGCCAGCAGTTACGCGGACAGCTTCGGGGATACGCAGTATTTT. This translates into CASSYADSFGDTQYF.